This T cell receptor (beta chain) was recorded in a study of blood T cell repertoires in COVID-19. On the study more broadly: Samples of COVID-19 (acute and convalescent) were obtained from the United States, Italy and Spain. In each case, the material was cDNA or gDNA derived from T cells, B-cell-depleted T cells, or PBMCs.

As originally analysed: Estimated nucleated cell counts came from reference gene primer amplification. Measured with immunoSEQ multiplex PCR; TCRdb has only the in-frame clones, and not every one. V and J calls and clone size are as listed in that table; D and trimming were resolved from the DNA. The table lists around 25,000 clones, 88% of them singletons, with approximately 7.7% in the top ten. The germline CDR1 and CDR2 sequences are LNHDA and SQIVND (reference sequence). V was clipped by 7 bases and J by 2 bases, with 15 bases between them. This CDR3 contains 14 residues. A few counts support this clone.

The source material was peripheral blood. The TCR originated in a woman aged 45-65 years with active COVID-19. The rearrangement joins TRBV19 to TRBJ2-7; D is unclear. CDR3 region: CASMGPPPPYEQYF. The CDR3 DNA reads TGTGCCAGTATGGGCCCTCCGCCCCCCTACGAGCAGTACTTC.